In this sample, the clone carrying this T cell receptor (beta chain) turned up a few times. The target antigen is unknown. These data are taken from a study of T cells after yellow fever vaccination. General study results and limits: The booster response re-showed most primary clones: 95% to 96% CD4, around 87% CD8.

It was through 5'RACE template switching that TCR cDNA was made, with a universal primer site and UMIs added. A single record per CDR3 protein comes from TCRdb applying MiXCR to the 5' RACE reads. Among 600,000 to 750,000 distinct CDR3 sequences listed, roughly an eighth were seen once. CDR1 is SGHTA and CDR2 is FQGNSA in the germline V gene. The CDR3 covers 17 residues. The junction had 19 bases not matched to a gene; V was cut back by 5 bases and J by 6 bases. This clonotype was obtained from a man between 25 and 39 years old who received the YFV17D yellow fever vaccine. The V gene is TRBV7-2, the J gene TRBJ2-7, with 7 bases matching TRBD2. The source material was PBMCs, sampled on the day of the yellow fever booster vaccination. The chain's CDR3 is CASSLRVAGAGAREQYF. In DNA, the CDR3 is TGTGCCAGCAGCCTAAGGGTGGCGGGAGCCGGGGCTCGCGAGCAGTACTTC.